This T cell receptor beta chain came from a study of cytomegalovirus exposure and HLA in healthy donors (dated by TCRdb to 2017 to 2019). Background on the whole study: The 650 to 750 repertoires of the first cohort and the roughly 110 validation repertoires were produced on the same platform, according to a later analysis. The study aimed to test whether cataloging public T cell receptors could reveal signatures of past pathogen exposure. Along with the approximately 650-subject first cohort, a separate validation cohort of around 110 different subjects was used. To predict cytomegalovirus infection status, the study brought together high-throughput TCR immunosequencing, statistical association of individual TCRs with disease status, and machine learning.

The study at large found these results: The study listed 150 to 200 TCR beta chains as associated with cytomegalovirus. Three of the identified cytomegalovirus-associated TCR beta chains were confirmed in vitro to be specific for cytomegalovirus antigens. A later analysis found that TCRs clustered in the first cohort also tended to co-occur in the roughly 120 validation repertoires, with 94% of cluster scores above 0. It was suggested by the authors that the approach could potentially be generalized to other disease states and immunological phenotypes. All 110 or so repertoires were used to score co-occurrence in the validation cohort in a later analysis, because that analysis had no HLA typing for the cohort. The classifier was reported to diagnose cytomegalovirus status with high specificity and sensitivity in both the original cohort and the validation cohort. Across donors, most TCR sequences were observed very rarely, whereas some public TCRs were present in many individuals.

In regard to this clone: What this receptor recognizes is not known. No qualities accompany the bases; no much larger clone lies one base away.

Separate from the approximately 700-subject first cohort, the validation cohort of more than 90 subjects was the group to which the donors belonged. The germline V gene gives CDR1 as SNHLY and CDR2 as FYNNEI. The CDR3 runs 15 amino acids, cysteine and phenylalanine included. Only the CDR3 DNA stays, 45 bases, in frame from base 1. V is clipped by 8 bases and J by 2 bases, and the sequence between their germline boundaries is 18 bases long. To prepare the library, the immunoSEQ multiplex PCR assay was applied. As for the original processing: To diagnose cytomegalovirus status from the catalog of TCR beta chain sequences, a statistical classification framework was built. Drawn from immuneACCESS, this table holds only the in-frame rearrangements with V and J called that TCRdb kept. Clones are partly lost; checked studies trace under half to an unresolved V gene and leave the rest unexplained. The V and J calls and clone size come from that table; D and trimming were worked out from the DNA. The sample table shows more than 100,000 clones, and 88% are seen once. Over 6% of the sample is in the top ten clones.

Sequencing was done on a sample of PBMCs. The sequence derives from a woman younger than 35 in good health and CMV-seropositive. The rearrangement joined TRBV2 to TRBJ2-5; D gene: possibly TRBD2, on 7 matching bases. The DNA is TGTGCCAGCGGGGCACAGGGAGCGGGGCAAGAGACCCAGTACTTC. This translates into CASGAQGAGQETQYF.